This T cell receptor beta chain was profiled in a study of blood T cell repertoires in COVID-19. About the research overall: There were acute and convalescent COVID-19 samples, and they came from the United States, Italy and Spain.

Methods used by the authors: Amplification from reference gene primers served as the basis for estimated nucleated cell counts. TCRdb's table, derived via immunoSEQ multiplex PCR, lists solely in-frame clones and lacks some. V and J calls plus clone size are reproduced from that table; the DNA served to infer D and trimming. The data show just under 55,000 clones, 83% seen once. This TCR was sampled from a woman in her sixties or seventies with acute or convalescent COVID-19. Sequencing was carried out using peripheral blood.

This chain's CDR3 is CASSYGTGFQPQHF. DNA for the CDR3: TGTGCCAGCAGTTACGGGACAGGGTTTCAGCCCCAGCATTTT. V gene TRBV6-6 combines with J gene TRBJ1-5; TRBD1 matches at 9 bases. CDR3 size: 14 residues. Unmatched junction bases numbered 2, after V lost 2 bases and J lost 6 bases. The germline V gene encodes CDR1 MNHNY and CDR2 SVGAGI (reference sequence).